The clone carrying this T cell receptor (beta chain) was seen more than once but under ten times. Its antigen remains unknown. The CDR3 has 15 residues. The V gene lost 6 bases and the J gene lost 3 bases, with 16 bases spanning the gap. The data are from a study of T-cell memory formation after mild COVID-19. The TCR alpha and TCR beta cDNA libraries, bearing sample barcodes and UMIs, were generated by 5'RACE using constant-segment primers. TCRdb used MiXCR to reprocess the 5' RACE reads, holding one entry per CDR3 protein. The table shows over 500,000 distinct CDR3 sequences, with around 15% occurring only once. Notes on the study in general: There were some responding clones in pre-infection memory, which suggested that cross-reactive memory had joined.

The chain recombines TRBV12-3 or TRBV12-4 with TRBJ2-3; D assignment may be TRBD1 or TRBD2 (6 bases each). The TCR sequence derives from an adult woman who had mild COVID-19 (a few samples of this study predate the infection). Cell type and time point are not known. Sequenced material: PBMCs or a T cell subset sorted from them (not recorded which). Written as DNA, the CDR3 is TGTGCCAGCAGACCAACCTCGGGGGCGACAGATACGCAGTATTTT. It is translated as CASRPTSGATDTQYF.